This T cell receptor beta chain was sequenced during a study of shared clonotypes between healthy human individuals (TCRdb year 2020). Regarding the complete study: A few men and a couple of women, aged 18 to 49 years, made up the cohort. For each donor, CD4 naive and CD4 memory were each given three plates, CD8 naive was given two plates, and CD8 memory was given one plate. To estimate repertoire size and how much clonotypes are shared between individuals, the study performed deep sequencing of blood TCR repertoires from a few healthy adults. To increase sequencing depth and limit assay-specific biases, TCR repertoire library preparation and sequencing were carried out by different laboratories using diverse techniques. Leukapheresis yielded between about 0.9 and 10 billion PBMCs per donor.

Remarks on this clone: The target of this receptor is not known. No much larger clone exists at a distance of one base, and base qualities are not known.

Healthy HIV-negative adults with no recently reported acute infections or vaccinations were included as donors. Only Caucasian adults living in Nashville, Tennessee, USA were represented among the donors. Magnetic negative selection was used to enrich CD4+ T cells, after which naive cells were positively selected on CD45RA and the negative fraction became the memory subset. Blood was collected by leukapheresis, and PBMCs were isolated by Ficoll-Histopaque density gradient centrifugation and then cryopreserved in liquid nitrogen vapor phase. Purity and quantity of every magnetically sorted T cell population were checked by analytical flow cytometry. Genomic DNA was isolated from every sorted fraction and measured by UV absorbance on a Nanodrop 2000c. V is pared back by 1 base and J by 4 bases, with 21 bases lying between the germline termini. The CDR3 contains 18 residues, cysteine and phenylalanine counted. The only DNA kept is the CDR3, 54 bases in frame from the first base. CDR1 LGHNA and CDR2 YNFKEQ are derived from the germline V gene.

What the research found in general, with its limitations: Sampling was restricted to blood, and TCR repertoires in tissue are likely to differ from TCR repertoires in blood. Larger estimated clonotype richness was generally found for naive subsets than for memory subsets. Incomplete sequencing was indicated by rarefaction of sorted-subset datasets, despite the large sequencing depth. Higher generation probabilities were observed for clonotypes shared by all four sorted-subset donors than for non-shared clonotypes. Pairwise subsampling led to the expectation that sequencing depth would affect the degree of clonotype sharing among donors. Sharing across four donors was observed for approximately 5% of naive CD4, under 4% of naive CD8, 2.3% of memory CD4, and around 0.42% of memory CD8 clonotypes. The small number of donors limited the genetic and exposure-history diversity represented.

TCR CDR3 regions were amplified from genomic DNA by multiplex PCR using the deep immunoSEQ assay. Extracted genomic DNA from each cell subset was spread evenly across all wells of several immunoSEQ 96-well plates, with each plate serving as a replicate. For sorted subsets, approximately 190 ng genomic DNA, equal to approximately 30,000 T cell genomes, was loaded into each replicate PCR. Purified libraries were quantified with a Qubit 3.0 fluorometer, sized on a Bioanalyzer 2100, and re-quantified with the KAPA Library Quantification kit. A separate single-read 150-cycle Illumina NextSeq 550 flow cell was used to sequence each immunoSEQ 96-well plate. The study's processing was this. Because only junctional sequences without quality scores were contained in the immunoSEQ output, filtering matching that applied to full-length reads could not be performed. Sequences were annotated with PyIR, a Python wrapper for IgBLAST v1.9, using IMGT germline references to assign V/J genes and CDR3. Reads were filtered out if the reads had weak V/J assignments (E-value above 1e-6), no CDR3, stop codons, out-of-frame junctions, or ambiguous translated residues. V3J clonotypes were defined as sequences sharing the same inferred V gene, J gene, and CDR3 amino acid sequence. Percentage overlap between repertoires was calculated by dividing the number of shared unique clonotypes by the size of the smaller repertoire. Three approaches were used to assess repertoire richness: RTK rarefaction, the Chao1 estimator, and Recon v2.1 estimates of unobserved clonotypes. Generation probabilities were computed with OLGA for all TCRbeta clonotypes obtained by the gDNA method from several donors. Held by TCRdb, this immuneACCESS table contains in-frame sequences only and omits some clones. Under half of the omission traces to an unresolved V gene where checked; the cause of the rest is unknown. V, J and clone size reflect that table, while D and trimming were determined from the DNA. The sample profile shows 2,500,000 or so clones; 85% to 95% of them were found once. The biggest ten clones account for 0.3% to 0.4% of the sample.

The receptor comes from a man younger than 30 in good health. Some clones in this sample may be carry-over from other donors' samples. The rearrangement joined TRBV4-2 to TRBJ2-3; the D region is possibly TRBD1 or TRBD2, each matching across 5 bases. The specimen was naive CD4+ T cells from PBMCs. The label giving this sample's cell subset or site can be read as: CD45RA+ positively selected. The CDR3 corresponds to CASSQALRAVGASDTQYF. The DNA is as follows: TGTGCCAGCAGCCAAGCACTCAGGGCAGTCGGGGCGTCAGATACGCAGTATTTT.